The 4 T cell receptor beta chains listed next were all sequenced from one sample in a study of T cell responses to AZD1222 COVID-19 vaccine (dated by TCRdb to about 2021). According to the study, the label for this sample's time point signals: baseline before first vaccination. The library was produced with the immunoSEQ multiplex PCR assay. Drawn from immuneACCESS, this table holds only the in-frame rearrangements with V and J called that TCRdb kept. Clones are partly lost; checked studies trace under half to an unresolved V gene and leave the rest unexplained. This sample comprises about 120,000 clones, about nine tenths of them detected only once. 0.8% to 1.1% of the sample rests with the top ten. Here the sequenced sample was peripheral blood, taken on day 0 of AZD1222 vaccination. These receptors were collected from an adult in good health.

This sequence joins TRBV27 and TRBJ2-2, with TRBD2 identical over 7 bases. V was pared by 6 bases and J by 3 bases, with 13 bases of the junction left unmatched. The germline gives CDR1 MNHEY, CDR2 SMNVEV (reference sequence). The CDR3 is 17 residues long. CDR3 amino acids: CASRSKASGGHTGELFF. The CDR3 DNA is TGTGCCAGCAGATCCAAAGCGTCGGGGGGTCACACCGGGGAGCTGTTTTTT.

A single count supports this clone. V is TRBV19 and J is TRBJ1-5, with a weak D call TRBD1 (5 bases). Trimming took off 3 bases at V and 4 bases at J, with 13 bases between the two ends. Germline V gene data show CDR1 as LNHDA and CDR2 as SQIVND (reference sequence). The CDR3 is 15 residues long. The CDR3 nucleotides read TGTGCCAGTAGTATGGTCGGGACTGGAAATCAGCCCCAGCATTTT. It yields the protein CASSMVGTGNQPQHF.

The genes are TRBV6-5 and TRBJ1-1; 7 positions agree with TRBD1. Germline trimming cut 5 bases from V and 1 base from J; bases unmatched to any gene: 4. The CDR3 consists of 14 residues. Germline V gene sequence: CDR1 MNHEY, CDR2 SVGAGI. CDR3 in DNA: TGTGCCAGCAGTATGACAGGGACGAACACTGAAGCTTTCTTT. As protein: CASSMTGTNTEAFF.

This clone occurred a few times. In DNA form, the CDR3 reads TGTGCCAGCAGCTTGGGGGCTTGGGCCGGGGAGCTGTTTTTT. The encoded protein is CASSLGAWAGELFF. The chain has TRBV7-3 and TRBJ2-2; possible D gene TRBD1, 6 bases. Between the trimmed V and J ends, which lost 3 bases and 6 bases, there was a span of 11 bases. Germline loops: CDR1 SGHTA, CDR2 FQGTGA. This CDR3 is built from 14 residues.